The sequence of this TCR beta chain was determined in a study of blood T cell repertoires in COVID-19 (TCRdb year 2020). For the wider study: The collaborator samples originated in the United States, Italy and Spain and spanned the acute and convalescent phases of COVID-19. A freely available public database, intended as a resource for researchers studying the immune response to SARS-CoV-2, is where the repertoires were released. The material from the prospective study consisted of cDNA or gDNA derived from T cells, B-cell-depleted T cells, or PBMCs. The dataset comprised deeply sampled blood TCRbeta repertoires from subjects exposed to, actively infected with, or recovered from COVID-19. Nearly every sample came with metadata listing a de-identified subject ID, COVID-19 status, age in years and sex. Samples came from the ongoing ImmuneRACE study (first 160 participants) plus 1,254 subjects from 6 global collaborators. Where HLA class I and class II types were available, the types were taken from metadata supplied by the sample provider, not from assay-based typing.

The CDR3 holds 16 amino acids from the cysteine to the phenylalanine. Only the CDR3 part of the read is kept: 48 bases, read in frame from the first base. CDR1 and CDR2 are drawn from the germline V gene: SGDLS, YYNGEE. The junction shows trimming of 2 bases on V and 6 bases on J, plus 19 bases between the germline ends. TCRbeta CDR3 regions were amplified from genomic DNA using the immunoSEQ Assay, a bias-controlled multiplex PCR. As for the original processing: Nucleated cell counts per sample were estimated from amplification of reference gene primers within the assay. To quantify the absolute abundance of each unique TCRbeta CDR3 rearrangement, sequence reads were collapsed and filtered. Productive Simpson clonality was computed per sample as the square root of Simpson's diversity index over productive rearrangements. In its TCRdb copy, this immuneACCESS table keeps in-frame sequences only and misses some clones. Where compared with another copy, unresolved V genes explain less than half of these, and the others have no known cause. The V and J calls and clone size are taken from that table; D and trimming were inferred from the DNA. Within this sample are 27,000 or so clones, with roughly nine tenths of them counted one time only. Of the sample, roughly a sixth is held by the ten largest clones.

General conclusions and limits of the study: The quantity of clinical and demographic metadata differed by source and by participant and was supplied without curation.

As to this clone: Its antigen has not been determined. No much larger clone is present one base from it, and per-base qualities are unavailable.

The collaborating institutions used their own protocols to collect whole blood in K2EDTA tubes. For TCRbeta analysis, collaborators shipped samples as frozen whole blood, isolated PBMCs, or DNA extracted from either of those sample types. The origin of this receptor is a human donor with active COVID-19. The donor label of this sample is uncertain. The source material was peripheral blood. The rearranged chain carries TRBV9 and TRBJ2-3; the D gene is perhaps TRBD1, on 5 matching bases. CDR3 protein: CASSVTGGSKTDTQYF. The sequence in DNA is TGTGCCAGCAGCGTTACAGGCGGATCCAAAACGGATACGCAGTATTTT.